The clone carrying this T cell receptor beta chain was detected only a few times. The antigen is undetermined. The data stem from a study of Graves' ophthalmopathy and Graves' hyperthyroidism. Amplification of TCR beta CDR3 regions used RNA transcripts. First-round RT-PCR relied on HTBI primers, and a second-round multiplex PCR came next. TCRdb re-derived calls from the multiplex PCR reads in MiXCR, one entry per CDR3 protein. The sample has some 410,000 distinct CDR3 sequences; 20% to 25% are singletons. Hyperthyroidism was classified as stable if no ophthalmopathy occurred within 18 months of follow-up. The V gene's germline CDR1 is LGHDT and CDR2 YNNKEL (reference sequence). The V and J ends lost 1 base and 3 bases, in that order; junction bases with no gene match: 9. The CDR3 totals 16 residues. General observations from the study: Ophthalmopathy was separated from stable hyperthyroidism by a 13-signature model with roughly 90% sensitivity and around 81% specificity.

Sample: peripheral blood. This rearrangement joins TRBV3-1 to TRBJ2-7, with 7 bases identical to TRBD1. The receptor was derived from a woman under 30 with stable Graves' hyperthyroidism. The CDR3 DNA sequence: TGTGCCAGCAGCCAAGGCCTCAGGACAGGAGTCTACGAGCAGTACTTC. Its translation: CASSQGLRTGVYEQYF.